This T cell receptor (beta chain) stems from a study of blood T cell repertoires in COVID-19. As for the study in general: The analysed material was cDNA or gDNA that came from T cells, B-cell-depleted T cells, or PBMCs.

CDR3 length equals 15 residues. CDR1 MDHEN and CDR2 SYDVKM come from the germline V gene. V dropped 7 bases and J dropped 7 bases, with 20 bases sitting between them. Assay used: immunoSEQ multiplex PCR; TCRdb lists only in-frame clones, some missing. The sample includes around 88,000 clones, more than 90% seen only once; the top ten take around 1.6%. This receptor was identified in a man in his fifties or sixties with acute or convalescent COVID-19. The sequenced sample consisted of peripheral blood. The chain employs TRBV28 and TRBJ2-1, with D possibly being TRBD1 (5 bases). CDR3 sequence reads: CASNTRQRQKNEQFF. The CDR3 bases are TGTGCCAGCAACACAAGACAGAGGCAAAAGAATGAGCAGTTCTTC.